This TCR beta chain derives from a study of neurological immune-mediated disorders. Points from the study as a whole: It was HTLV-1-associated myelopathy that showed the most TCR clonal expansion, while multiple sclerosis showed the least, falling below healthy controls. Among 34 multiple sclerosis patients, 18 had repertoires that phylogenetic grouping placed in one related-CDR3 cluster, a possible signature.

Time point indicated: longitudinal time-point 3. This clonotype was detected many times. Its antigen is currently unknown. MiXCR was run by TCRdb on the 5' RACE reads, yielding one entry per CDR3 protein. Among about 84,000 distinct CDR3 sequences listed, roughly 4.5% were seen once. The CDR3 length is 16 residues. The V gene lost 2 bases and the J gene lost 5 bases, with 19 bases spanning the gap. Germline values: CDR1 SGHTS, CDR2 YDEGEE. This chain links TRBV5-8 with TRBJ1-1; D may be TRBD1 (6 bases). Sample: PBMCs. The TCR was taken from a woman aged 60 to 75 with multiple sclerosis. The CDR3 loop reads CASSLYQFQGRTEAFF. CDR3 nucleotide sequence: TGTGCCAGCAGCTTATACCAATTCCAGGGGCGGACTGAAGCTTTCTTT.